The present entry profiles one TCR beta chain with its context. Its antigen remains unknown. The data originate from a study of T cell responses to AZD1222 COVID-19 vaccine. Whole-study context: Analysis merged second doses at about 4 or about 12 weeks. Study-level findings and limits: Repertoire sampling was restricted to post-peak T cell response timepoints. Nearly half of spike-specific TCRs reportedly target variant regions that are unmutated in the B.1.351 and B.1.1.7 variants.

This table comes from immunoSEQ multiplex PCR, and its TCRdb copy is limited to in-frame clones, with some not included. The sample includes some 140,000 clones, about 92% of them seen just once. The CDR3 is 14 residues long. Germline V gene lookup returns CDR1 SGHTA and CDR2 FQGTGA. Trimming cost V 0 bases and J 4 bases, with 9 bases left between them. The source of this sequence is an adult in good health. The specimen was peripheral blood, collected on day 0 of AZD1222 vaccination. This chain links TRBV7-3 with TRBJ1-1, with D tentatively TRBD1 (5 bases). This CDR3 reads CASSLTGEATEAFF. CDR3 nucleotides: TGTGCCAGCAGCTTAACGGGGGAGGCCACTGAAGCTTTCTTT. The variable domain in full, with the rest retrieved from reference TRBV7-3 and TRBJ1-1, is GAGVSQTPSNKVTEKGKYVELRCDPISGHTALYWYRQSLGQGPEFLIYFQGTGAADDSGLPNDRFFAVRPEGSVSTLKIQRTERGDSAVYLCASSLTGEATEAFFGQGTRLTVV.